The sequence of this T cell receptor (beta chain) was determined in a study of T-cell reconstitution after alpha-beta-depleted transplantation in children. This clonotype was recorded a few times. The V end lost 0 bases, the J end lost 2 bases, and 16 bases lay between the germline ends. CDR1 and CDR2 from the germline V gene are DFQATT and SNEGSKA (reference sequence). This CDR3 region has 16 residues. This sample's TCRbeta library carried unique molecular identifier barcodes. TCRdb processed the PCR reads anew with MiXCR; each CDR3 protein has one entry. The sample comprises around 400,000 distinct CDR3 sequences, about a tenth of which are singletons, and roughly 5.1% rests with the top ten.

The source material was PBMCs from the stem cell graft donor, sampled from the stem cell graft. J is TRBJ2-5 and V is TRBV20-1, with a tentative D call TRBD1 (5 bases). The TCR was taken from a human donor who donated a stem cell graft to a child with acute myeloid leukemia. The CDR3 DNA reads TGCAGTGCTAGAGATCGATGGACATTTCCTCAAGAGACCCAGTACTTC. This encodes CSARDRWTFPQETQYF.